This TCR beta chain is drawn from a study of cytomegalovirus exposure and HLA in healthy donors (TCRdb year 2017). Some background on the complete study: In an earlier analysis of 550 to 750 of the donors, 250 to 350 Gb of sequence data and 90 million to 120 million unique TCR beta sequences from 150 million to 200 million T cells were reported. About 320 gigabases of sequencing data and 70 million to 100 million unique TCR sequences were included in an early release covering around 650 HLA-typed donors. Of the roughly 390 genotyped donors, over 70% fell in the genetic ancestry cluster associated with self-reported Caucasian donors. The aim of the study was to test whether cataloging public T cell receptors could identify signatures of past pathogen exposure. Using immunosequencing, the study profiled T cell repertoires from 500 to 800 subjects and related those repertoires to cytomegalovirus serostatus. A separate validation cohort of approximately 120 different subjects was used in addition to the 666-subject first cohort. To predict cytomegalovirus infection status, the study brought together high-throughput TCR immunosequencing, statistical association of individual TCRs with disease status, and machine learning. To study patterns of TCR occurrence, a later analysis re-analyzed previously published TCR beta repertoires from around 700 donors and added high-resolution HLA genotyping. The later analysis used no new phenotypic data to find candidate immune exposures, relying instead on TCR beta sequences and their occurrence across donors. An earlier analysis of approximately 640 of the donors applied high-throughput TCR beta sequencing to assess whether each TCR beta V gene segment acted as functional or pseudogenic. Donor age, sex, ethnicity and CMV serostatus were compiled together with the repertoire data. A later genetic analysis used genome-wide SNP genotypes for about 60% of the roughly 700 donors, treating that subset as a discovery cohort. Every discovery cohort repertoire had been produced on one sequencing platform. HLA typing covered class I and class II loci at four-digit resolution. Typing coverage differed by locus: A, B, C, DRB1 and DQB1 were typed in about 629-640 donors, DQA1 in about 560, DPA1 in approximately 600, and DPB1 in 450 to 480. Four to six DR-DQ haplotypes were handled as single units for association and clustering, since linkage in the cohort was strong. Among roughly 400 genotyped donors of the cohort, an average of around 220,000 unique TCR beta nucleotide sequences was sequenced per donor, of which about 18% were non-productive. The study at large found these results: In an earlier analysis of about 550 of the donors, most TCR beta V segments were observed in productive rearrangements about 90% or about 30% of the time, broadly matching IMGT annotations. Because HLA typing was missing for some donors at each locus, association tests included only the typed subset. In the study, 150 to 200 TCR beta chains were listed as associated with cytomegalovirus. The authors suggested that the approach could potentially be generalized to other disease states and immunological phenotypes. Across donors, most TCR sequences were observed very rarely, whereas some public TCRs were present in many individuals. A later analysis found that most CMV-associated TCR beta chains appeared HLA-restricted, with HLA associations seemingly driven largely by CMV exposure. A further reported finding was that TCR beta sequences accurately predicted the HLA-A and HLA-B alleles for most subjects in the first cohort. Compared with the approximately 670-donor mean, donors in an Asian-associated ancestry cluster had fewer N-insertions in productive TCRs, according to a later genetic analysis. The sequencing pipeline was judged likely to have produced a cluster of highly shared sequence variants as a technical artifact. In a later analysis, several top co-occurrence clusters were reported to appear linked to parvovirus B19, influenza, CMV and Epstein-Barr virus. In a later genetic analysis, a missense DCLRE1C variant was associated with V-gene and J-gene trimming of TCR beta chains, and the association was replicated in an independent cohort. Cytomegalovirus status was reported to be diagnosed by the classifier with high specificity and sensitivity in both the original and validation cohorts. Some IMGT-functional V segments, including TRBV6-2 and TRBV6-3, could not be told apart with the 87-base-pair reads, so those segments were excluded. A later analysis found that HLA-associated TCR beta chains were more clonally expanded and had lower generation probabilities than equally common non-associated chains. CMV serostatus was the only immune exposure information available for the cohort. At a false discovery rate of 0.05, a later analysis linked 16,951 TCR beta sequences to specific HLA alleles. Only TCR beta chains were sequenced in this cohort, and the absence of alpha or paired-chain data limited detectable features. Strong co-occurrence of HLA alleles, especially DR and DQ, made assigning TCR associations to individual alleles difficult. Presence/absence analyses assumed roughly uniform sequencing depth across donors, an assumption that may not hold. Correlated functional status among segregating V segments might reflect linkage disequilibrium, but an unknown experimental factor could not be ruled out. According to a later analysis, TCR association rates differed among HLA loci, with DRB1 alleles showing the most associated TCRs and HLA-C alleles showing the fewest. Over 15 rarely observed V segments, including chromosome 9 orphons, were excluded from the earlier analysis of approximately 500 of the donors because counts were too low. A few of the identified cytomegalovirus-associated TCR beta chains were confirmed in vitro to be specific for cytomegalovirus antigens.

Receptor amplification or capture employed the immunoSEQ multiplex PCR assay. A mixture of 60 forward primers for TCR Vbeta segments and 13 reverse primers for TCR Jbeta segments was used in the multiplex PCR. Amplification of the CDR3 region of rearranged TCR beta genes was performed with a multiplex PCR assay on genomic DNA. Amplified TCR beta libraries were sequenced as 87-base-pair reads on the Illumina HiSeq System. Turning to the authors' computational methods: Across the roughly 670 repertoires, a later analysis counted about 81 million unique TCR beta chains, roughly 11 million of which were shared by at least two donors. A nearest-neighbor algorithm error-corrected the raw reads and collapsed the reads into unique sequences, merging closely related sequences to remove PCR and sequencing errors. Alignment of CDR3 sequences to IMGT reference sequences was used to assign V, D and J gene segments. For a sequence to be retained, a match of at least six nucleotides was required to both a V gene segment and a J gene segment. A rearrangement counted as productive if the CDR3 had no stop codons and remained in frame with V and J, and every other rearrangement counted as non-productive. CDR3 was defined according to IMGT convention as the region running from the second conserved V-encoded cysteine to the conserved J-encoded phenylalanine. Sequences without an unambiguous match to a single V gene segment were excluded from the earlier analysis of about 640 of the donors. In an earlier analysis of more than 500 of the donors, a V segment was called functional when productive rearrangements were above 56.7%, and segregating when the standard deviation between donors exceeded 5%. A statistical classification framework was built to diagnose cytomegalovirus status from the catalog of TCR beta chain sequences. A later analysis assigned V and J genes by comparing TCR nucleotide sequences with IMGT/GENE-DB human TR gene sequences. A later analysis assigned CDR3 sequences and most-parsimonious VDJ recombination scenarios with the TCRdist pipeline. In a later analysis, each TCR beta chain was defined by its CDR3 amino acid sequence together with its V-gene family, and reads without a unique V-gene family were excluded. In a later analysis, 500 to 650 highly shared, low-generation-probability nucleotide sequences were removed to address suspected cross-contamination and a sequencing artifact. In a later analysis, a clonal expansion index was calculated for each public chain from normalized within-repertoire ranks of inferred template counts. In a later analysis, generation probabilities were computed using a VDJ recombination model fitted to out-of-frame rearrangements, and the results were checked against IGoR. A later analysis scored TCR-TCR, TCR-HLA and TCR-CMV co-occurrence with hypergeometric tests, applying a repertoire-size bias correction to TCR pairs. False discovery rates were estimated in a later analysis by permuting HLA or CMV assignments 20 times. In a later analysis, co-occurring TCRs were grouped with DBSCAN, and TCRdist sequence similarity was added when clustering was performed within HLA-allele-positive subsets. For co-occurrence clustering, repertoires with fewer than 30,000 or more than 120,000 public chains were excluded, along with a handful of repertoires with anomalous nucleotide sharing. The table was pulled from immuneACCESS by TCRdb, which kept in-frame rearrangements only. Such tables lose some clones; where checked, under half of the loss comes from unresolved V genes, and the rest has no known cause. That table furnishes V, J and clone size, whereas the DNA furnished D and trimming. The sample has more than 130,000 clones on record, roughly 76% of them singletons. Around an eighth of the sample belongs to the ten largest clones.

The germline V gene sets CDR1 to LGHNA and CDR2 to YNFKEQ. V loses 0 bases of germline sequence and J loses 2 bases, and the interval between the two ends is 11 bases. Measured from the cysteine to the phenylalanine, the CDR3 is 16 residues long. CDR3 DNA only is kept here, 48 bases in frame from base 1. As concerns this clone: Its antigen is not yet known. Base qualities were left out, and no much larger clone turns up one base away.

The cohort consisted of 600 or so healthy bone marrow donors. At the time of sampling, every cohort member was nominally healthy, though immune exposures that went unrecorded were likely present. CMV serostatus was recorded as positive for 250 to 300 and negative for about half of the 666 cohort members, whereas no CMV serostatus was recorded for the donor in question. Every donor gave a peripheral blood sample, and the peripheral blood mononuclear cells from that sample were used for TCR beta sequencing. Genomic DNA was extracted from the blood cell samples with the Qiagen DNeasy Blood Extraction Kit.

Material for sequencing was PBMCs. Here the chain combines TRBV4-2 and TRBJ2-1; the D gene is perhaps TRBD2, from 6 matching bases. This sequence was found in a human donor in good health. The nucleotide sequence is TGTGCCAGCAGCCAAGAACTGACTAGTGCCTACAATGAGCAGTTCTTC. Translated, it reads CASSQELTSAYNEQFF.